The 9 T cell receptor beta chains presented below share a single source sample, sequenced in a study of Ad26.COV2.S vaccination and SARS-CoV-2 variants. Regarding treatment: roughly 20 received Ad26.COV2.S at low or high dose, single or two shots; roughly five received placebo; per-sample allocation not given. Sampling was performed 63 days after the first vaccine or placebo injection. Profiled with immunoSEQ multiplex PCR; TCRdb holds only in-frame clones, not every one. The sample shows roughly 400,000 clones, about 88% of them seen only once. The source was peripheral blood, collected in a trial of Ad26.COV2.S vaccine versus placebo. Receptors were obtained from a person aged 18-60 years who received the Ad26.COV2.S COVID-19 vaccine or a placebo.

The chain couples TRBV3-1 (or the pseudogene TRBV3-2) to TRBJ1-2; a possible D gene is TRBD1 (5 bases). The CDR3 consists of 15 residues. Trimming shortened V by 6 bases and J by 0 bases, and 14 bases separated the two germline ends. Germline lookup yields CDR1 LGHDT and CDR2 YNNKEL (reference sequence). Here the CDR3 DNA reads TGTGCCAGCAGGAGGGGTCAGAGTCCTAACTATGGCTACACCTTC. Amino acid sequence: CASRRGQSPNYGYTF.

The chain combines TRBV19 with TRBJ1-2, with 10 bases matching TRBD1. The CDR3 length is 15 residues. Looked up from germline, CDR1 is LNHDA and CDR2 is SQIVND (reference sequence). The trim removed 2 bases at V and 5 bases at J, leaving 5 bases unmatched. CDR3 region: CASSITRQGAYGYTF. The CDR3 nucleotides are TGTGCCAGTAGTATAACCCGACAGGGGGCTTATGGCTACACCTTC.

V gene TRBV27 combines with J gene TRBJ2-7, with 10 positions matching TRBD1. J was trimmed by 6 bases and V by 2 bases; bases with no gene match: 7. The germline gives CDR1 MNHEY, CDR2 SMNVEV (reference sequence). The length of the CDR3 is 15 residues. In nucleotides, the CDR3 is TGTGCCAGCAGTTTAGAGGGGACAGGGGCCGTCGAGCAGTACTTC. Protein product: CASSLEGTGAVEQYF.

The chain carries TRBV25-1 and TRBJ1-5, with a weak D call TRBD1 (5 bases). The CDR3 contains 14 residues. Germline V CDR1 and CDR2: MGHDK, SYGVNS. With 4 bases removed from V and 0 bases from J, the gap between germline ends came to 7 bases. CDR3 residues: CASSVGRSNQPQHF. The CDR3 coding sequence is TGTGCCAGCAGTGTGGGACGTAGCAATCAGCCCCAGCATTTT.

The chain uses TRBV6-2 or TRBV6-3 and TRBJ2-1; D is ambiguous. With 0 bases removed from V and 7 bases from J, the gap between germline ends came to 10 bases. CDR1 and CDR2 (germline): MNHEY, SVGEGT. The CDR3 extends over 14 amino acids. The CDR3 loop reads CASSYSKVGNEQFF. The DNA of the CDR3 is TGTGCCAGCAGTTACTCGAAGGTGGGGAATGAGCAGTTCTTC.

This chain connects TRBV29-1 to TRBJ2-1; D uncertain. Per the germline V gene, CDR1 is SQVTM and CDR2 is ANQGSEA. Between the trimmed V and J ends, which lost 4 bases and 4 bases, there was a span of 11 bases. This CDR3 is 13 amino acids long. The CDR3 sequence is CSVGDLGYNEQFF. The CDR3 coding sequence is TGCAGCGTTGGCGACCTCGGGTACAATGAGCAGTTCTTC.

The genes are TRBV18 and TRBJ2-1; 11 positions agree with TRBD2. Per germline, CDR1 KGHSH and CDR2 LQKENI. CDR3 length equals 16 residues. Unmatched junction bases numbered 10, after V lost 3 bases and J lost 9 bases. The CDR3 region is CASSPLPLAGVGEQFF. The CDR3 nucleotides are TGTGCCAGCTCACCGCTGCCACTAGCGGGAGTCGGTGAGCAGTTCTTC.

The V call is TRBV30, the J call TRBJ1-1; 8 bases align to TRBD1. V lost 3 bases, J lost 3 bases, and 3 bases stayed unmatched. CDR3 size: 13 residues. The germline gives CDR1 GTSNPN, CDR2 SVGIG (reference sequence). The CDR3 spells CAWRTGVYTEAFF. The CDR3 DNA follows: TGTGCCTGGAGGACAGGGGTATACACTGAAGCTTTCTTT. The entire variable domain, with the rest obtained from reference TRBV30 and TRBJ1-1, is as follows: SQTIHQWPATLVQPVGSPLSLECTVEGTSNPNLYWYRQAAGRGLQLLFYSVGIGQISSEVPQNLSASRPQDRQFILSSKKLLLSDSGFYLCAWRTGVYTEAFFGQGTRLTVV.

The gene calls are TRBV12-5 and TRBJ1-3, with TRBD1 identical over 8 bases. The V gene's germline CDR1 is LGHNT and CDR2 FRNRAP. The CDR3 covers 14 residues. With 6 bases clipped from V and 3 bases from J, the junction kept 4 bases outside the gene matches. CDR3 sequence (DNA): TGTGCTAGTGGGATGGGACAGGTTGGAAACACCATATATTTT. It encodes CASGMGQVGNTIYF.